This T cell receptor beta chain was obtained from a study of technical replicates of blood from several donors. Generated by immunoSEQ multiplex PCR, the TCRdb table keeps only in-frame clones and is missing some. This table has 65,000 to 95,000 clones, about 98% appearing once. The CDR3 consists of 24 residues. The sample comprised T cells isolated from PBMCs. The chain joins TRBV12-2 to TRBJ1-2; the D call in the table, TRBD1, was not verified against the DNA. TRBV12-2 is termed a pseudogene. This receptor was taken from a human donor in good health. The CDR3 protein is CASRLKPTWCRGKRGATLDRGYTF. The CDR3, as DNA: TGTGCAAGTCGCTTAAAACCCACATGGTGTAGGGGGAAGAGGGGCGCCACCTTAGACCGTGGCTACACCTTC.